Each of the 29 T cell receptor beta chains below was sequenced from the same sample in a study of CXCR3-negative and CXCR3-positive naive CD8 T cells. UMI-labeled TRB cDNA libraries were prepared by 5' RACE. Using the 5' RACE reads, TCRdb records one entry per CDR3 protein without DNA. The ten most abundant clones cover 6% to 8.5% of a sample with roughly 41,000 distinct CDR3 sequences. Sequenced: memory CD8+ T cells from blood. The origin of the receptors is a human donor in good health. Some clones in this sample may be carry-over from other donors' samples.

The J gene is TRBJ2-5, the V gene TRBV20-1; TCRdb designates TRBD1, a call that cannot be tested without DNA. The CDR3 totals 14 residues. Germline V gene sequence: CDR1 DFQATT, CDR2 SNEGSKA (reference sequence). The CDR3 here is CSASGADDQETQYF.

This chain connects TRBV4-3 to TRBJ2-7; TCRdb gives TRBD2 as the D gene, but with no DNA this cannot be confirmed. Germline V CDR1 and CDR2: LGHNA, YSLEER. This CDR3 comprises 15 residues. The CDR3 sequence: CASSLLGVEGYEQYF.

The CDR3: CASSLSSGAYEQYF. The rearrangement links TRBV7-6 to TRBJ2-7; TCRdb calls TRBD2, which cannot be checked without DNA. CDR3 length equals 14 residues. Per germline, CDR1 SGHVS and CDR2 FNYEAQ.

The chain recombines TRBV29-1 with TRBJ1-4. This CDR3 region has 13 residues. Germline V gene sequence: CDR1 SQVTM, CDR2 ANQGSEA. CDR3: CSVEEETNEKLFF.

Frequency places this clonotype as medium-sized. The chain has TRBV7-3 and TRBJ1-2. Germline CDR1 and CDR2: SGHTA and FQGTGA. The CDR3 runs to 13 residues. CDR3 sequence: CASSLTGGEGYTF.

This chain links TRBV20-1 with TRBJ2-1; TCRdb reports TRBD2, a call that lacks DNA to check it against. CDR3 size: 16 residues. Germline CDR1 DFQATT, CDR2 SNEGSKA (reference sequence). The CDR3 sequence: CSARDEEGNSYNEQFF.

The chain is built from TRBV7-2 and TRBJ2-7; TCRdb's D call, TRBD2, is unchecked because there is no DNA. Germline values: CDR1 SGHTA, CDR2 FQGNSA. The CDR3 runs 15 residues. CDR3 loop: CASSSPLAGVLEQYF.

The genes are TRBV7-6 and TRBJ2-1; TCRdb reports TRBD1, a call that lacks DNA to check it against. This CDR3 is 16 amino acids long. The germline V gene has CDR1 SGHVS and CDR2 FNYEAQ. CDR3 in amino acids: CASSPPWGGDYNEQLF. Looking up the rest from reference TRBV7-6 and TRBJ2-1 gives the full variable domain: GAGVSQSPRYKVTKRGQDVALRCDPISGHVSLYWYRQALGQGPEFLTYFNYEAQQDKSGLPNDRFSAERPEGSISTLTIQRTEQRDSAMYRCASSPPWGGDYNEQLFGPGTRLTVL.

The rearrangement links TRBV4-3 to TRBJ1-1. Germline CDR1 LGHNA, CDR2 YSLEER. This CDR3 contains 14 residues. CDR3 region: CASSQDKENTEAFF.

The gene calls are TRBV4-3 and TRBJ2-2; the TRBD2 assignment by TCRdb is unverifiable without DNA. The CDR3 extends over 18 amino acids. Germline V gene sequence: CDR1 LGHNA, CDR2 YSLEER. The chain's CDR3 is CASSQDWPSGGASGELFF.

The rearrangement joins TRBV30 to TRBJ2-1. This CDR3 spans 14 amino acids. From germline, CDR1 is GTSNPN and CDR2 SVGIG (reference sequence). This chain's CDR3 is CAWSVAGSYNEQFF.

Judged by frequency, this clonotype is medium-sized. The chain combines TRBV25-1 with TRBJ2-7; the TCRdb D gene call, TRBD1, has no DNA to confirm it. This CDR3 is built from 15 residues. Germline V gene data show CDR1 as MGHDK and CDR2 as SYGVNS. Here the CDR3 reads CASLDFPRQGLEQYF.

This rearrangement joins TRBV6-2 or TRBV6-3 to TRBJ1-5. The germline gives CDR1 MNHEY, CDR2 SVGEGT. The CDR3 covers 12 residues. The CDR3 loop is CASSYSGQPQHF.

The rearrangement links TRBV28 to TRBJ1-1; TCRdb picks TRBD1, but there is no DNA to check that call. The CDR3 loop spans 14 amino acids. CDR1 and CDR2 from the germline V gene are MDHEN and SYDVKM. CDR3 loop: CASSPGQTPPEAFF.

Here the CDR3 reads CASSLSLTPVGTTYEQYF. This chain links TRBV28 with TRBJ2-7; the TCRdb call, TRBD1, lacks DNA for checking. The CDR3 runs to 18 residues. Germline values: CDR1 MDHEN, CDR2 SYDVKM.

The chain's CDR3 is CASSKITGANVLTF. The rearrangement uses TRBV7-9 and TRBJ2-6. Germline-derived CDR1 and CDR2 are SEHNR and FQNEAQ (reference sequence). The CDR3 runs 14 residues. Complete variable domain (other parts from reference TRBV7-9 and TRBJ2-6): DTGVSQNPRHKITKRGQNVTFRCDPISEHNRLYWYRQTLGQGPEFLTYFQNEAQLEKSRLLSDRFSAERPKGSFSTLEIQRTEQGDSAMYLCASSKITGANVLTFGAGSRLTVL.

This chain connects TRBV6-6 to TRBJ2-7; there is no DNA to check the TCRdb D call of TRBD2. This CDR3 region has 15 residues. Germline V gene lookup returns CDR1 MNHNY and CDR2 SVGAGI (reference sequence). CDR3 in amino acids: CASSTPRGDTYEQYF.

The chain combines TRBV7-3 with TRBJ1-1; absent DNA, TCRdb's TRBD1 call cannot be checked. The CDR3 consists of 17 residues. CDR1 is SGHTA, CDR2 FQGTGA, per germline. CDR3 residues: CASSPVPGAFRNTEAFF.

This sequence joins TRBV11-2 and TRBJ1-3. This CDR3 has 19 residues. Germline lookup yields CDR1 SGHAT and CDR2 FQNNGV. CDR3 sequence reads: CASSLDRGVTYSSGNTIYF.

The chain links TRBV2 to TRBJ1-1; TCRdb lists TRBD1, though no DNA is available to test this call. The germline V gene encodes CDR1 SNHLY and CDR2 FYNNEI. The CDR3 runs 16 residues. This chain's CDR3 is CASSEPRDSAETEAFF.

The chain carries TRBV6-2 or TRBV6-3 and TRBJ2-7; as DNA is missing, the TRBD1 call by TCRdb cannot be tested. Germline CDR1 MNHEY, CDR2 SVGEGT. CDR3 size: 14 residues. The chain's CDR3 is CASSPTTVTYEQYF.

The chain couples TRBV11-2 to TRBJ2-5. This CDR3 comprises 14 residues. Germline CDR1 and CDR2: SGHAT and FQNNGV. The CDR3 loop reads CASSSFEGEETQYF.

This sequence joins TRBV20-1 and TRBJ2-1. The CDR3 has 13 residues. The germline V gene has CDR1 DFQATT and CDR2 SNEGSKA (reference sequence). The CDR3 sequence: CSARGLGNNEQFF.

V and J are TRBV7-6 and TRBJ2-1; TCRdb outputs TRBD1, but without DNA this stays unchecked. Looked up from germline, CDR1 is SGHVS and CDR2 is FNYEAQ. The CDR3 is 16 residues long. The CDR3 sequence: CASSRRGGPIYNEQFF.

CDR3 amino acids: CASSIWFEDTSYEQYF. The rearrangement joins TRBV19 to TRBJ2-7; absent DNA, TCRdb's TRBD1 call cannot be checked. Germline assignment: CDR1 LNHDA and CDR2 SQIVND (reference sequence). The CDR3 is 16 residues long. Full variable domain (remainder filled in from reference TRBV19 and TRBJ2-7): DGGITQSPKYLFRKEGQNVTLSCEQNLNHDAMYWYRQDPGQGLRLIYYSQIVNDFQKGDIAEGYSVSREKKESFPLTVTSAQKNPTAFYLCASSIWFEDTSYEQYFGPGTRLTVT.

The chain joins TRBV29-1 to TRBJ1-3. The CDR3 is 14 amino acids. Looked up from germline, CDR1 is SQVTM and CDR2 is ANQGSEA. CDR3 in amino acids: CSVDAGRSGNTIYF.

The genes are TRBV7-3 and TRBJ2-2; the TCRdb call, TRBD1, lacks DNA for checking. Germline CDR1 and CDR2: SGHTA and FQGTGA. The CDR3 contains 14 residues. Here the CDR3 reads CASSGGVGTGELFF.

The chain combines TRBV20-1 with TRBJ2-7; TCRdb's assignment of TRBD1 cannot be checked, as there is no DNA. The CDR3 contains 14 residues. Germline-derived CDR1 and CDR2 are DFQATT and SNEGSKA (reference sequence). The CDR3 region is CSATLPGQIYEQYF.

This clonotype is labeled medium-sized based on frequency. The chain employs TRBV4-1 and TRBJ2-3. Germline V gene sequence: CDR1 MGHRA, CDR2 YSYEKL. The CDR3 length is 18 residues. Here the CDR3 reads CASSRLWSGIRDTDTQYF.